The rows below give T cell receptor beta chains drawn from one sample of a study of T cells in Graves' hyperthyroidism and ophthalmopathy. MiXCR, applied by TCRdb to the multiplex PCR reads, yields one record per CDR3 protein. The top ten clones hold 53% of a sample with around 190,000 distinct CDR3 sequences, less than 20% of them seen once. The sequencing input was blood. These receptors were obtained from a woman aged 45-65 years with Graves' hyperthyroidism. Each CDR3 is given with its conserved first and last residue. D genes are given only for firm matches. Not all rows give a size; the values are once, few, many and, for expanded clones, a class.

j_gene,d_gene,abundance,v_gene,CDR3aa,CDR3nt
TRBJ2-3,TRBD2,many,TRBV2,CASIGDYTDTQYF,TGTGCCAGCATTGGGGACTACACAGATACGCAGTATTTT
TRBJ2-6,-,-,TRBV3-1,CASSVFGANVLTF,TGTGCCAGCAGCGTCTTTGGGGCCAACGTCCTGACTTTC
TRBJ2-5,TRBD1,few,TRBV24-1,CATSDVGQGVRGETQYF,TGTGCCACCAGTGATGTGGGACAGGGGGTTCGGGGGGAGACCCAGTACTTC
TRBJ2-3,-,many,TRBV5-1,CASTPGHGTDTQYF,TGCGCCAGCACCCCGGGTCACGGGACAGATACGCAGTATTTT
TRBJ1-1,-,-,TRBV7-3,CASSLNGVNTEAFF,TGTGCCAGCAGCTTAAACGGGGTGAACACTGAAGCTTTCTTT
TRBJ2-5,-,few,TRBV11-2,CASNFSPTETQYF,TGTGCCAGCAACTTTAGCCCAACGGAGACCCAGTACTTC
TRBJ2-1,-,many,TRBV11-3,CASSLDRHNEQFF,TGTGCCAGCAGCTTAGACCGACACAATGAGCAGTTCTTC
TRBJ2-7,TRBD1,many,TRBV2,CASRETGPSYEQYF,TGTGCCAGCAGGGAGACAGGGCCTTCCTACGAGCAGTACTTC
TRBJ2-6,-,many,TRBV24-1,CATSGVSGANVLTF,TGTGCCACCAGCGGGGTCTCTGGGGCCAACGTCCTGACTTTC
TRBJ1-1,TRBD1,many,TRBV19,CASSLTGGGNTEAFF,TGTGCCAGTAGCCTGACAGGGGGGGGGAACACTGAAGCTTTCTTT
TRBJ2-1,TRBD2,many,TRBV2,CASTTGLAGGRNEQFF,TGTGCCAGCACCACCGGACTAGCGGGAGGGCGCAATGAGCAGTTCTTC
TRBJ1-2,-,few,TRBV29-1,CSEVSTGIHTF,TGCAGCGAAGTGAGTACGGGCATTCACACCTTC
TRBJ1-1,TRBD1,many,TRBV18,CASSSRPGQGDEAFF,TGTGCCAGCTCATCAAGGCCGGGACAGGGCGACGAAGCTTTCTTT
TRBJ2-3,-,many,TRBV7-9,CASSLATTSTDTQYF,TGTGCCAGCAGCTTAGCGACCACTAGCACAGATACGCAGTATTTT
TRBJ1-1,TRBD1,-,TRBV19,CASQMLGQLNTEAFF,TGTGCCAGTCAAATGTTGGGACAGTTGAACACTGAAGCTTTCTTT
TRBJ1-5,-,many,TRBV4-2,CASSQDGSNQPQHF,TGTGCCAGCAGCCAAGACGGGAGCAATCAGCCCCAGCATTTT
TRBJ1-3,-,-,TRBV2,CASKPAVSGNTIYF,TGTGCCAGCAAGCCAGCGGTCTCTGGAAACACCATATATTTT
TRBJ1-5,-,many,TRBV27,CASSLQGGRPQHF,TGTGCCAGCAGTTTACAGGGCGGGAGGCCCCAGCATTTT
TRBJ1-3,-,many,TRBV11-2,CASSPFEGGNTIYF,TGTGCCAGCAGCCCCTTCGAAGGCGGAAACACCATATATTTT
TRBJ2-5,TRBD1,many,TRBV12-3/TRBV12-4,CASSPITGGVSETQYF,TGTGCCAGCAGCCCCATAACAGGGGGCGTTTCAGAGACCCAGTACTTC
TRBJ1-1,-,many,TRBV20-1,CSANPIDGAVNTEAFF,TGCAGTGCTAACCCTATAGACGGGGCGGTAAACACTGAAGCTTTCTTT
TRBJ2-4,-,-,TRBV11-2,CASSSGAKNIQYF,TGTGCCAGCAGCTCGGGGGCCAAAAACATTCAGTACTTC
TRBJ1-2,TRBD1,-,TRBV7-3,CASSLTGGGQGSGYTF,TGTGCCAGCAGCTTAACAGGAGGCGGACAGGGGAGTGGCTACACCTTC
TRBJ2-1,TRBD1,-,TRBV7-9,CASSGQPGQGVHNEQFF,TGTGCCAGCAGCGGCCAACCGGGACAGGGGGTCCACAATGAGCAGTTCTTC
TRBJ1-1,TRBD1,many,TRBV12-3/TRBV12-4,CASSWGQGRGNTEAFF,TGTGCCAGCAGTTGGGGACAGGGAAGGGGGAACACTGAAGCTTTCTTT
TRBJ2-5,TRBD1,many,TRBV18,CASSPGTGGRETQYF,TGTGCCAGCTCACCTGGGACAGGGGGCCGAGAGACCCAGTACTTC
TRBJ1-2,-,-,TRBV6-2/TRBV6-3,CASSYPKTANYGYTF,TGTGCCAGCAGTTACCCGAAAACTGCTAACTATGGCTACACCTTC
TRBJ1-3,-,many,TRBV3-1,CASSQPSGNTIYF,TGTGCCAGCAGCCAGCCATCTGGAAACACCATATATTTT
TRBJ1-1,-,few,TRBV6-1,CASSVGISTGNTEAFF,TGTGCCAGCAGTGTAGGAATTTCCACAGGAAACACTGAAGCTTTCTTT
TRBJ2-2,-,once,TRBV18,CASSRDTYTGELFF,TGTGCCAGCTCACGGGACACCTACACCGGGGAGCTGTTTTTT
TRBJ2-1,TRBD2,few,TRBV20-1,CSADSGRPRNEQFF,TGCAGTGCTGATAGCGGGAGGCCGAGGAATGAGCAGTTCTTC
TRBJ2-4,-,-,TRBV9,CASSTPTSSSENIQYF,TGTGCCAGCAGCACCCCGACTTCTAGCAGCGAAAACATTCAGTACTTC
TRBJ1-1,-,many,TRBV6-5,CASSYRGKRTEAFF,TGTGCCAGCAGTTACAGGGGTAAAAGAACTGAAGCTTTCTTT
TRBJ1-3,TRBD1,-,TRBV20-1,CSATNSDRGIRTGNTIYF,TGCAGTGCTACGAACAGCGACAGGGGGATAAGGACTGGAAACACCATATATTTT
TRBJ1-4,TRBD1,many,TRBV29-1,CSVDTGTGHEKLFF,TGCAGCGTAGATACCGGGACAGGGCACGAAAAACTGTTTTTT
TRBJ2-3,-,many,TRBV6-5,CASSYLATDTQYF,TGTGCCAGCAGTTACTTGGCCACAGATACGCAGTATTTT
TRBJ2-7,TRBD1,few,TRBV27,CASSPHRGGEQYF,TGTGCCAGCAGTCCACACAGGGGCGGCGAGCAGTACTTC
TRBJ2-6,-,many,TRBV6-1,CASRRALNSGANVLTF,TGTGCCAGCAGGAGGGCCTTAAACTCTGGGGCCAACGTCCTGACTTTC
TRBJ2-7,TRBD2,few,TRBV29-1,CSVDLAGGGEQYF,TGCAGCGTTGACCTAGCGGGAGGTGGAGAGCAGTACTTC
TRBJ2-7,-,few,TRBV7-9,CASSASIYEQYF,TGTGCCAGCAGCGCAAGCATCTACGAGCAGTACTTC
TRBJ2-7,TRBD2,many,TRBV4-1,CASSQDIGTSGFSEQYF,TGCGCCAGCAGCCAAGATATTGGGACTAGCGGTTTTTCCGAGCAGTACTTC
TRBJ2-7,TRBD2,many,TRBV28,CASSPGTRAKQYF,TGTGCCAGCAGCCCCGGGACTAGAGCGAAGCAGTACTTC
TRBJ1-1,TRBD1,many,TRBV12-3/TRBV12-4,CASNIQLAGTGPEAFF,TGTGCCAGCAACATACAACTGGCGGGGACAGGCCCCGAAGCTTTCTTT
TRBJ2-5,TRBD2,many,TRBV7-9,CASSLRGLALQETQYF,TGTGCCAGCAGCTTAAGGGGACTAGCACTACAAGAGACCCAGTACTTC